This TCR beta chain was sequenced in a study of blood T cell repertoires in COVID-19. The protocol was immunoSEQ multiplex PCR, while the TCRdb copy is restricted to in-frame clones and leaves out a portion. This table has 450,000 or so clones, around 91% appearing once. This clone was recorded a few times. There are 14 residues in the CDR3. V lost 4 bases and J lost 0; bases outside the gene matches: 2. Germline V CDR1 and CDR2: SQVTM, ANQGSEA. The chain uses TRBV29-1 and TRBJ1-1, with 10 bases fitting TRBD1. This receptor was identified in a man between 18 and 29 years old who had recovered from COVID-19. Sequenced: PBMCs or T cells enriched from blood (not recorded which). The CDR3 sequence is CSVGGQGMNTEAFF. The CDR3 nucleotides are TGCAGCGTTGGGGGACAGGGGATGAACACTGAAGCTTTCTTT.